A single sample is the source of the 20 T cell receptor beta chains below, sequenced in a study of blood T cells in healthy people across ages. Using a J-beta primer mix together with a sample-barcoded 5' primer, a second PCR was run for about 6 to 11 cycles. TCRdb processed the 5' RACE reads anew with MiXCR; each CDR3 protein has one entry. The top ten hold 3% to 4% of the sample, which has nearly 800,000 distinct CDR3 sequences, around 25% seen once. Separately, the same data were catalogued under a study of T cells of mothers and their children.

The sequencing sample was made of blood. These receptor sequences come from a boy between 10 and 17 years old in good health.

This clonotype was seen a handful of times. The chain carries TRBV6-1 and TRBJ1-6, with D uncertain. The CDR3 runs 14 residues. Germline CDR1 and CDR2: MNHNS and SASEGT. The V end lost 2 bases, the J end lost 8 bases, and 10 bases lay between the germline ends. DNA for the CDR3: TGTGCCAGCAGTGAAACCTACGTTGATTCACCCCTCCACTTT. Translation: CASSETYVDSPLHF.

The V and J genes are TRBV12-5 and TRBJ2-5; no firm D call. The J call may not be correct, given that the DNA end is closer to TRBJ2-1. Germline CDR1 is LGHNT and CDR2 is FRNRAP. The CDR3 is made up of 12 amino acids. In DNA, the CDR3 is TGTGCTAGTGGTCCCATTCAAGGTGAGCAGTTCTTC. Its translation: CASGPIQGEQFF.

In this sample, this clonotype turned up a few times. At one end the junction does not follow the germline gene, possibly because of a read error. The chain joins TRBV25-1 to TRBJ2-5; D call uncertain. CDR3 length equals 13 residues. Looked up from germline, CDR1 is MGHDK and CDR2 is SYGVNS. CDR3 sequence: CASSDSGPGQQHF. The DNA for the CDR3 is TGTGCCAGCAGTGACTCCGGTCCCGGGCAGCAGCACTTC. The variable domain in full, with the rest retrieved from reference TRBV25-1 and TRBJ2-5, is EADIYQTPRYLVIGTGKKITLECSQTMGHDKMYWYQQDPGMELHLIHYSYGVNSTEKGDLSSESTVSRIRTEHFPLTLESARPSHTSQYLCASSDSGPGQQHFGPGTRLLVL.

V and J are TRBV12-5 and TRBJ2-3; D call uncertain. The CDR3 contains 13 residues. Germline loops: CDR1 LGHNT, CDR2 FRNRAP. V lost 7 bases to trimming and J lost 1 base, with 9 bases between them. The CDR3 loop is CASASGGTDTQYF. DNA of the CDR3: TGTGCTAGTGCCTCCGGTGGCACAGATACGCAGTATTTT.

A few counts support this clonotype. The chain links TRBV29-1 to TRBJ2-3; 8 bases map to TRBD1. This CDR3 has 14 residues. J lost 2 bases, V lost 3 bases, and 4 bases had no gene match. The V gene's germline CDR1 is SQVTM and CDR2 ANQGSEA. CDR3 coding DNA: TGCAGCGTTGATAGGGGACAGGTCACAGATACGCAGTATTTT. Translating it yields CSVDRGQVTDTQYF.

A few counts support this clonotype. The rearrangement joins TRBV20-1 to TRBJ2-7; 10 nucleotides match TRBD1. Germline V gene lookup returns CDR1 DFQATT and CDR2 SNEGSKA (reference sequence). Trimming cost V 4 bases and J 2 bases; bases outside gene matches: 5. CDR3 length: 14 amino acids. The CDR3 sequence: CSAKVGQGPYEQYF. DNA of the CDR3: TGCAGTGCTAAAGTGGGACAGGGGCCCTACGAGCAGTACTTC.

The gene calls are TRBV6-2 or TRBV6-3 and TRBJ2-2; TRBD1 is a possible D gene (5 bases). The CDR3 has 18 amino acids. V was cut by 2 bases and J by 1 base, with 17 bases left in between. Germline V gene lookup returns CDR1 MNHEY and CDR2 SVGEGT. DNA of the CDR3: TGTGCCAGCAGTTACCCGAGCAGGGCTAAAATGAACACCGGGGAGCTGTTTTTT. Protein product: CASSYPSRAKMNTGELFF.

This sequence joins TRBV10-3 and TRBJ2-5, with 10 bases aligning to TRBD2. Germline loops: CDR1 ENHRY, CDR2 SYGVKD. The CDR3 spans 14 residues. Trimming cost V 10 bases and J 5 bases; bases outside gene matches: 10. The CDR3: CATGYSAGGETQYF. The CDR3 DNA follows: TGTGCCACGGGATATTCAGCGGGAGGGGAGACCCAGTACTTC.

This clonotype has only a few counts. The chain employs TRBV10-3 and TRBJ2-3; 7 bases line up with TRBD1. V shed 2 bases, J shed 4 bases, and the junction held 3 bases outside the gene matches. The CDR3 sequence is 14 residues long. Germline CDR1 ENHRY, CDR2 SYGVKD. The CDR3 loop is CAISETGESDTQYF. The DNA for the CDR3 is TGTGCCATCAGTGAGACAGGGGAGTCAGATACGCAGTATTTT.

There are a few counts of this clonotype. The V and J genes are TRBV2 and TRBJ2-3, with no clear D. In germline, CDR1 is SNHLY, CDR2 FYNNEI. V lost 6 bases to trimming and J lost 6 bases, with 16 bases between them. The CDR3 loop spans 14 amino acids. CDR3 nucleotide sequence: TGTGCCAGCAGAGGACGAGGCCGAATGGATACGCAGTATTTT. Translation: CASRGRGRMDTQYF.

The chain links TRBV7-8 to TRBJ1-1; D is undetermined. CDR1 SGHVS and CDR2 FQNEAQ come from the germline V gene. Trimming pared 1 base from V and 5 bases from J, leaving 11 bases between. The CDR3 spans 14 residues. The CDR3 sequence is CASSLDNRKTEAFF. CDR3 sequence (DNA): TGTGCCAGCAGCTTAGACAACAGAAAGACTGAAGCTTTCTTT.

This clonotype has just a few counts. The V and J genes are TRBV5-1 and TRBJ2-5; the D gene is possibly TRBD1 (5 bases). The better agreement between TRBJ2-7 and the DNA end casts doubt on the J call. The CDR3 loop spans 16 amino acids. Germline V gene data show CDR1 as SGHRS and CDR2 as YFSETQ. The CDR3 bases are TGCGCCAGCAGCAAGACTTCAGGGCTTTACTCCTACGAGCAGTACTTC. Residues: CASSKTSGLYSYEQYF.

J is TRBJ2-5 and V is TRBV29-1; D gene unclear. Per the germline V gene, CDR1 is SQVTM and CDR2 is ANQGSEA. The CDR3 spans 9 residues. Deletions cut 4 bases from V and 7 bases from J, with 4 bases between. The CDR3 loop reads CSVGPTQYF. CDR3 nucleotide sequence: TGCAGCGTTGGACCGACCCAGTACTTC.

The chain has TRBV12-3 or TRBV12-4 and TRBJ2-1; D unresolved. The J call is doubtful: the DNA matches TRBJ2-7 better. The length of the CDR3 is 14 residues. The CDR3 loop is CASSLKGKFYEQYF. The CDR3 DNA reads TGTGCCAGCAGTTTGAAGGGAAAGTTCTACGAGCAGTACTTC.

V gene TRBV7-6 combines with J gene TRBJ2-5; D is uncertain. This CDR3 has 14 amino acids. Germline assignment: CDR1 SGHVS and CDR2 FNYEAQ. V shed 1 base and J shed 5 bases, with 11 bases lying between them. The CDR3 sequence is CASSLVRSGETQYF. The CDR3 DNA reads as TGTGCCAGCAGCTTAGTAAGGTCTGGGGAGACCCAGTACTTC.

The sample holds a few counts of this clonotype. A read error may produce the germline difference seen at one junction end. The genes are TRBV29-1 and TRBJ1-2; the D gene is possibly TRBD1 (5 bases). CDR3 length: 12 amino acids. Germline V gene data show CDR1 as SQVTM and CDR2 as ANQGSEA. The CDR3 DNA reads as TGCAGCGTTGCCCCCGACAGCTATTGCTACACCTTC. Translated, it gives CSVAPDSYCYTF.

The chain carries TRBV11-1 and TRBJ2-7, with TRBD1 matching 10 bases. Trimming removed 5 bases from V and 3 bases from J; junction bases left unmatched: 7. The CDR3 is 15 amino acids. CDR1 is SGHAT and CDR2 is FQDESV in the germline V gene (reference sequence). CDR3 in amino acids: CASSLRQGAFYEQYF. DNA of the CDR3: TGTGCCAGCAGCCTGAGACAGGGGGCTTTCTACGAGCAGTACTTC.

The chain couples TRBV20-1 to TRBJ1-5; a possible D gene is TRBD1 (5 bases). This CDR3 spans 15 amino acids. Trimming took 3 bases from V and 3 from J, leaving 15 bases between them. Germline CDR1 DFQATT, CDR2 SNEGSKA (reference sequence). The CDR3 loop reads CSASLPGSNNQPQHF. The CDR3 nucleotides are TGCAGTGCTAGTCTACCAGGGTCGAACAATCAGCCCCAGCATTTT.

The rearrangement links TRBV2 to TRBJ2-1; TRBD2 matches 9 bases. The J call may be in error: the DNA end matches TRBJ2-7 better. Germline V gene lookup returns CDR1 SNHLY and CDR2 FYNNEI. This CDR3 spans 15 amino acids. The CDR3 bases are TGTGCCAGCAGCGCCGGACTAGCGAATACCTACGAGCAGTACTTC. Amino acid sequence: CASSAGLANTYEQYF.

Comments on this clonotype: One end of the junction is discordant with germline, which a read error may explain. This chain joins TRBV5-1 and TRBJ2-5; no clear D gene. The CDR3 sequence is 13 residues long. Germline V gene sequence: CDR1 SGHRS, CDR2 YFSETQ. CDR3 residues: CTSSLAIEETQYF. CDR3 DNA sequence: TGCACCAGCAGCTTGGCGATAGAAGAGACCCAGTACTTC.